This paragraph reports one T cell receptor beta chain. Its antigen remains unidentified. This specimen comes from a study of OX40 agonist ivuxolimab in advanced cancers. Across the study: Patients with hepatocellular carcinoma, melanoma, renal cell or head and neck cancer made up the dose-escalation patients. The group had a mean age of about 60 years, ranged from about 20 to 79, and was 82.7% male. Study-level findings and limits: Expanded clones were, on average, more numerous among CD8+ T cells than CD4+. At 0.1 to 3.0 mg/kg and by week 6, CD4+ and CD8+ T cells in the blood had expanded clonally.

This CDR3 has 16 residues. The V gene's germline CDR1 is SGDLS and CDR2 YYNGEE. The germline V and J ends were trimmed by 0 bases and 8 bases, with 17 bases remaining between them. Profiling relied on immunoSEQ multiplex PCR, and the TCRdb table lists in-frame clones only, not all of them. This sample has some 42,000 clones, with approximately 92% found just once. This clonotype was sampled from an adult with an advanced solid tumor such as melanoma, head and neck, liver or kidney cancer. The gene calls are TRBV9 and TRBJ1-4; D may be TRBD1 (5 bases). The source material was CD4+ or CD8+ T cells sorted from blood, sampled in a trial of the OX40 agonist ivuxolimab. In DNA form, the CDR3 reads TGTGCCAGCAGCGTAGCATCCGGGACCTCGGGGGAAAAACTGTTTTTT. Translation: CASSVASGTSGEKLFF.